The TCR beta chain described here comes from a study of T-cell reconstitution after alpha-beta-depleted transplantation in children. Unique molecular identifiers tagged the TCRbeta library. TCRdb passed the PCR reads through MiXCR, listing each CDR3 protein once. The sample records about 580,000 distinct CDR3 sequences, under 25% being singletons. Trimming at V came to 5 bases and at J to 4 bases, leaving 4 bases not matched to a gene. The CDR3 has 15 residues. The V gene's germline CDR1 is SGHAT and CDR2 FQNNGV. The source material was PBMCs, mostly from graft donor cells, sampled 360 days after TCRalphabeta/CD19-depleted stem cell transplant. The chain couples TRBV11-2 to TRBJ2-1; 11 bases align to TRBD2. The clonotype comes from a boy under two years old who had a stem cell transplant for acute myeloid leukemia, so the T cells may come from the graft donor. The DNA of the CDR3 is TGTGCCAGCAGCGGAATAGCGGGGGGGTACAATGAGCAGTTCTTC. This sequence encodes CASSGIAGGYNEQFF.